By its share, the clone carrying this T cell receptor (beta chain) is medium-sized (0.01 to 0.1%). Its antigen is undetermined. The data were obtained in a study of tumor-infiltrating lymphocytes in primary liver carcinoma. Study overall: The patients included men and women who were aged 30 to 69 years.

Regarding the study as a whole: Pairs of tumor regions overlapped more than tumor-adjacent and tumor-blood pairs did.

Bulk tissue was left unsorted, and RNA and DNA were co-extracted from about 21-30 mg of it. Chronic HBV infection was present, with no prior treatment. A primer matching the constant region was used to make TCR beta cDNA from approximately 0.45 ug of total RNA. For TCR beta, libraries were produced by three nested multiplex PCR rounds using slightly modified ARM-PCR. TCRdb itself ran the multiplex PCR reads through MiXCR, one entry per CDR3 protein. This repertoire shows about 21,000 distinct CDR3 sequences, under 75% found once; its top ten account for around 40%. Sequenced input: liver tumor tissue from sampling region 1. Regarding subset: tumor region T1, superior pole. The sequence derives from a man between 35 and 55 years old with primary liver carcinoma and hepatitis B virus infection.

The CDR3 region is CASRGGGRNQPQHF. CDR3 DNA sequence: TGTGCCAGCAGGGGGGGGGGTCGCAATCAGCCCCAGCATTTT. The chain joins TRBV6-5 to TRBJ1-5; tentatively, D is TRBD1 (5 bases). Per germline, CDR1 MNHEY and CDR2 SVGAGI. The V gene lost 6 bases and the J gene lost 2 bases, with 11 bases spanning the gap. CDR3 length: 14 residues.